The entry that follows covers one TCR beta chain sequence. The antigen is unknown. The data derive from a study of cytomegalovirus exposure and HLA in healthy donors. Regarding the study as a whole: First-cohort TCR clusters were later found to tend to co-occur in the roughly 110 validation repertoires. TCR beta chains numbering 150 to 200 were designated cytomegalovirus-associated. The classifier was said to identify cytomegalovirus status with high specificity and sensitivity.

Germline CDR1 SGHVS, CDR2 FQNEAQ. J gave up 0 bases and V 5 bases, and 10 bases lay outside the gene matches. This CDR3 is 16 amino acids long. Assay: immunoSEQ multiplex PCR; the TCRdb copy retains only in-frame clones and omits some. The repertoire holds roughly 310,000 clones, with approximately 86% as singletons. From the approximately 120-subject validation cohort, which was separate from the approximately 670-subject first cohort, the donors were drawn. Sequencing input: PBMCs. This clonotype originated in a young man in good health and CMV-seronegative. The rearrangement joins TRBV7-8 to TRBJ2-7; 7 bases line up with TRBD2. CDR3 residues: CASSPKVGGGSYEQYF. The DNA of the CDR3 is TGTGCCAGCAGCCCAAAGGTGGGGGGGGGCTCCTACGAGCAGTACTTC.